The T cell receptor beta chain under discussion was sequenced for a study of cytomegalovirus exposure and HLA in healthy donors. Study-level findings and limits: What a later analysis reportedly showed was that an Asian-associated ancestry cluster had fewer N-insertions than the approximately 670-donor mean.

Concerning this clone itself: Its antigen is undetermined.

The CDR3 spans 13 residues. Looked up from germline, CDR1 is MDHEN and CDR2 is SYDVKM. V gave up 5 bases and J gave up 14 bases, with 16 bases separating them. The PCR was carried out with 60 Vbeta primers and 13 Jbeta primers. The repertoire was sequenced with immunoSEQ multiplex PCR; TCRdb's copy has only in-frame clones and lacks some. The profile shows approximately 110,000 clones, under 90% of them singletons. V gene TRBV28 combines with J gene TRBJ1-6; no firm D call. Sequenced input: PBMCs. The clonotype was recovered from a young woman in good health and CMV-seronegative. CDR3 sequence: CASSPPGTWTLHF. For the CDR3, the DNA is TGTGCCAGCAGTCCCCCAGGTACTTGGACCCTCCACTTT.